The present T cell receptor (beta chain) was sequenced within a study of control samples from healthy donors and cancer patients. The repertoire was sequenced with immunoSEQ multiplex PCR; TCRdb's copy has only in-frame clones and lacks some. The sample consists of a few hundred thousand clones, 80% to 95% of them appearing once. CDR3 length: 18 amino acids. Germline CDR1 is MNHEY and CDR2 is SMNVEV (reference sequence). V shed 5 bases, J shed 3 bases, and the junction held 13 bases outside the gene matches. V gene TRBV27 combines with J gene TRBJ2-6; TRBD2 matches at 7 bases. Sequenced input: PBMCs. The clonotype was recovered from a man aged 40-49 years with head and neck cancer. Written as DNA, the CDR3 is TGTGCCAGCAGTCCGACCTTCCGGGGGGAGGGTGGGGCCAACGTCCTGACTTTC. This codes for CASSPTFRGEGGANVLTF.